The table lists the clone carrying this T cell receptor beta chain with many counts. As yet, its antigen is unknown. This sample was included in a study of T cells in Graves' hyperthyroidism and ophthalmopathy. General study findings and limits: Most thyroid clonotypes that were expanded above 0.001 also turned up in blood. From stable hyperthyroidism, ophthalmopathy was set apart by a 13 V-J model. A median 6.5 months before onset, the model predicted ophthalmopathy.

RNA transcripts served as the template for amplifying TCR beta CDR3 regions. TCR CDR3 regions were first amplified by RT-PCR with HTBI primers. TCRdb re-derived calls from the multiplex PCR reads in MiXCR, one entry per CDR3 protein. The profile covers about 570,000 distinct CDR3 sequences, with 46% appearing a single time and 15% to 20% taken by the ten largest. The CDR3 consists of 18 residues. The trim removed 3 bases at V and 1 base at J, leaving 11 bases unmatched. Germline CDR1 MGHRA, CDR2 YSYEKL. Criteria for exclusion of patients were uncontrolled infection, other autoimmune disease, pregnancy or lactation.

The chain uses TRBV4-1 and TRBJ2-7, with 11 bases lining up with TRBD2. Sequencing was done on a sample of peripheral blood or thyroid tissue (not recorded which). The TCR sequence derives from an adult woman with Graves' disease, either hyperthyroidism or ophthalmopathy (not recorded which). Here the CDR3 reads CASSHGPGTSGRSYEQYF. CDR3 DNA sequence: TGCGCCAGCAGCCACGGTCCCGGGACTAGCGGACGTTCCTACGAGCAGTACTTC.